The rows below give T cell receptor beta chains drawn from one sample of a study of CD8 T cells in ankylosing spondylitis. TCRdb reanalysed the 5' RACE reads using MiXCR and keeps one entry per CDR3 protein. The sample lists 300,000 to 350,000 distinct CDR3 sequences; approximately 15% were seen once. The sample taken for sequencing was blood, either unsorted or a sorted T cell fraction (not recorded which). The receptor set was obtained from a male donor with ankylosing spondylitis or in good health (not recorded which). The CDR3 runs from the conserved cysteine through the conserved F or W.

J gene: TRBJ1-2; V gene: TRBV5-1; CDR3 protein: CASSLGEIYGYTF
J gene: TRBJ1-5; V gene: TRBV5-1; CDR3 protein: CASSLAQGNQPQHF
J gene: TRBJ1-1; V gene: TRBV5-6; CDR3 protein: CASSARRRSGTDGGAFF
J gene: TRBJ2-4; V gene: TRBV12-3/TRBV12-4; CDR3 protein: CASSLVGERAKNIQYF
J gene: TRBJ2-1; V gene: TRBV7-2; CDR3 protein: CASSLTGQGAREQFF
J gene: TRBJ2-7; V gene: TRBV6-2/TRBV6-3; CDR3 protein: CASSYSKAFRYEQYF
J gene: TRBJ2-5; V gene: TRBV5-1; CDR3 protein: CASSLAVRPQETQYF
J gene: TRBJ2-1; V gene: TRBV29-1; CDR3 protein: CSVEDEDRGDNEQFF
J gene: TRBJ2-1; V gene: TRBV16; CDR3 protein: CASIKGLAGANEQFF
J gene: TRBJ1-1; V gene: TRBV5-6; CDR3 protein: CASNTMDRVNTEAFF
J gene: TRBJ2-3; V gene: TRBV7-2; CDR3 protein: CASSSPGDTDTQYF
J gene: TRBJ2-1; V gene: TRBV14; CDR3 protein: CASSQDRRTGEQFF
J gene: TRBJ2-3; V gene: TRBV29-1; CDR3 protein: CSVGTGGTDTQYF
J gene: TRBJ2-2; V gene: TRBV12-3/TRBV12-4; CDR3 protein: CATKAVANTGELFF
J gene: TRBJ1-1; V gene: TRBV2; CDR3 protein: CASSEGGRAFF
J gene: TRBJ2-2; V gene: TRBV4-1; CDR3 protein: CASSQVKGRGTGELFF
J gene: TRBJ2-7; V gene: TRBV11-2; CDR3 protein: CASRRSGSAYEQYF
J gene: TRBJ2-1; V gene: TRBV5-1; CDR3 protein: CASSFEAEAYNEQFF
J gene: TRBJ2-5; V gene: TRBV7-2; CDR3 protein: CASSLGPENQYF
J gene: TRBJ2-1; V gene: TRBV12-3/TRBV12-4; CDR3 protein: CASSSGGGLYNEQFF
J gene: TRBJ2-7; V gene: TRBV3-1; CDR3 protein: CASSQEGITYEQYF
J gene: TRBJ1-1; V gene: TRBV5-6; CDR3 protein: CASSTSLWDNTEAFF
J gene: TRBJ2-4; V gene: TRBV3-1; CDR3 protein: CASSPAGLAKNIQYF
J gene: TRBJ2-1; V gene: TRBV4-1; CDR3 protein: CASSQGGKQFF
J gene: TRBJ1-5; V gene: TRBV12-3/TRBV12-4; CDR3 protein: CASSQTGYQPQHF
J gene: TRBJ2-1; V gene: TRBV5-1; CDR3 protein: CASSLGQGQNEQFF
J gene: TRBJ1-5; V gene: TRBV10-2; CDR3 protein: CASSEQGSNQPQHF
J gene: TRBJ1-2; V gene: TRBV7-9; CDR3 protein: CASSYRGAYGYTF
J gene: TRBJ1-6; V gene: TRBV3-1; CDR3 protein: CASSYYFPNSPLHF
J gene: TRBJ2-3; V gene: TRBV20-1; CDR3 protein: CSATSPGLDTQYF
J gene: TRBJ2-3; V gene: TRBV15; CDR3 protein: CATSRSRGTSGRTDTQYF
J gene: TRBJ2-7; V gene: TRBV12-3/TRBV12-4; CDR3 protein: CASSLEAGGFEQYF
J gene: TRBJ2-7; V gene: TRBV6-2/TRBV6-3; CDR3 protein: CASRPGLRATYEQYF
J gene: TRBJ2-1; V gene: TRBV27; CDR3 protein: CASSLFGGNEQFF
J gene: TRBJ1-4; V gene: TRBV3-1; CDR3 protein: CASSQRGAREKLFF
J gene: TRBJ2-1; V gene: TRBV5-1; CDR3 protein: CASSARDHNNEQFF
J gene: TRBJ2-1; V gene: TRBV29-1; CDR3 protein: CSVPSGTEGYNEQFF
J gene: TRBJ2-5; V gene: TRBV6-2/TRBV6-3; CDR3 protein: CASSLGTGGSETQYF
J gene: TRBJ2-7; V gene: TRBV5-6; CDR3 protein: CASEDSENYEQYF
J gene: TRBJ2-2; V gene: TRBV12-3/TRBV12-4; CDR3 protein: CAVEHLDTGELFF